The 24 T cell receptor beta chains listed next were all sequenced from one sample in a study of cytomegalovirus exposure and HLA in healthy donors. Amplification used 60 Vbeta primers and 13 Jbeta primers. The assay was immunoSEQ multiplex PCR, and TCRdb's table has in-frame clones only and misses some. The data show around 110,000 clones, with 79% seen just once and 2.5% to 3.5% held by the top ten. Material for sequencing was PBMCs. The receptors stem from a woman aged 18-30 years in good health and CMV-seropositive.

The CDR3 bases are TGCGCCAGCATTCTAGGACTAGCGGGAAGCACAGATACGCAGTATTTT. This encodes CASILGLAGSTDTQYF. The J gene is TRBJ2-3, the V gene TRBV5-1; 12 nucleotides agree with TRBD2. The V gene's germline CDR1 is SGHRS and CDR2 YFSETQ. The CDR3 is 16 amino acids. Germline trimming cut 6 bases from V and 0 bases from J; bases unmatched to any gene: 5.

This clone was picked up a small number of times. The CDR3 nucleotides are TGTGCCAGCAGCTTGCTAAACAATGAGCAGTTCTTC. This sequence encodes CASSLLNNEQFF. The chain carries TRBV5-6 and TRBJ2-1, with D hard to call. There are 12 residues in the CDR3. CDR1 is SGHDT and CDR2 is YYEEEE in the germline V gene. Trimming shortened V by 1 base and J by 5 bases, and 4 bases separated the two germline ends. The variable domain in full, with the rest retrieved from reference TRBV5-6 and TRBJ2-1, is DAGVTQSPTHLIKTRGQQVTLRCSPKSGHDTVSWYQQALGQGPQFIFQYYEEEERQRGNFPDRFSGHQFPNYSSELNVNALLLGDSALYLCASSLLNNEQFFGPGTRLTVL.

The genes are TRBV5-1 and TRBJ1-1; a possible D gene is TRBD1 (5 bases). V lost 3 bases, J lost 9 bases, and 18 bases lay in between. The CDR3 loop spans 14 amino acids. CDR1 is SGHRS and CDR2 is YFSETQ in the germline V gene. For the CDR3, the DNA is TGCGCCAGCAGCTCTCCAGGTGGGGCCAGGCAAGCTTTCTTT. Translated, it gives CASSSPGGARQAFF.

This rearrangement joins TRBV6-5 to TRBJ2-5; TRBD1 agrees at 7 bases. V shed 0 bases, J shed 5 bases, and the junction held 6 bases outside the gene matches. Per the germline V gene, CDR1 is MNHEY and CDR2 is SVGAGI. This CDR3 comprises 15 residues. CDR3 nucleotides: TGTGCCAGCAGTTACTCGATAGGGGGCACCGAGACCCAGTACTTC. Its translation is CASSYSIGGTETQYF.

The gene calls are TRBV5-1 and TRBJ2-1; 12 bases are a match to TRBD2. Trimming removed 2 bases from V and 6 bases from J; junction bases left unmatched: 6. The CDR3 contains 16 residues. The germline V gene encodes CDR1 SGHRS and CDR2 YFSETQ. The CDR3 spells CASSLLAGGSSNEQFF. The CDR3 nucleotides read TGCGCCAGCAGCTTACTAGCGGGGGGAAGTAGCAATGAGCAGTTCTTC. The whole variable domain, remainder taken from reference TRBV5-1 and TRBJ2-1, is KAGVTQTPRYLIKTRGQQVTLSCSPISGHRSVSWYQQTPGQGLQFLFEYFSETQRNKGNFPGRFSGRQFSNSRSEMNVSTLELGDSALYLCASSLLAGGSSNEQFFGPGTRLTVL.

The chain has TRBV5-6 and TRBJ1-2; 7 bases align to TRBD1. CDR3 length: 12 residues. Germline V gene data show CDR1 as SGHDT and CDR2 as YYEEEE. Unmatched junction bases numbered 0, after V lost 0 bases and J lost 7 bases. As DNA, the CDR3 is TGTGCCAGCAGCTTGGGACAGGGTGGCTACACCTTC. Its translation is CASSLGQGGYTF.

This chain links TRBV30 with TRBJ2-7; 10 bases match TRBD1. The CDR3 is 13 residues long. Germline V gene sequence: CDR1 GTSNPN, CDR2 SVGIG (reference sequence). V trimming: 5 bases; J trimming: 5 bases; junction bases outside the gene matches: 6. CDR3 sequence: CAWERDRGNEQYF. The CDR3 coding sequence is TGTGCCTGGGAGCGGGACAGGGGCAACGAGCAGTACTTC.

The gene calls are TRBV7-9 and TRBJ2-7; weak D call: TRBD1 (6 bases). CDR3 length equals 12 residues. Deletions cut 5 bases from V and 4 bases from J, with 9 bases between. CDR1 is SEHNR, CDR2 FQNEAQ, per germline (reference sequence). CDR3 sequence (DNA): TGTGCCAGCAGCCAAAGGGGGTACGAGCAGTACTTC. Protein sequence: CASSQRGYEQYF.

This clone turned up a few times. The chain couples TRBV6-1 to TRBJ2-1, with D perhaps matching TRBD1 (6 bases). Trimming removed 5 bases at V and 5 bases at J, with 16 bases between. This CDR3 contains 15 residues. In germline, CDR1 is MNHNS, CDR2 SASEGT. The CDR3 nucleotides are TGTGCCAGCAGTTCTCCAGGGGAACAGAACAATGAGCAGTTCTTC. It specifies CASSSPGEQNNEQFF.

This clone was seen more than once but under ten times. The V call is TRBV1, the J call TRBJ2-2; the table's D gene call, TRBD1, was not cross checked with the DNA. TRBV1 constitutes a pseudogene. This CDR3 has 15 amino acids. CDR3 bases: TGCACCAGCAGCCCGGGACAGGCTCTGTCCGGGGAGCTGTTTTTT. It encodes CTSSPGQALSGELFF.

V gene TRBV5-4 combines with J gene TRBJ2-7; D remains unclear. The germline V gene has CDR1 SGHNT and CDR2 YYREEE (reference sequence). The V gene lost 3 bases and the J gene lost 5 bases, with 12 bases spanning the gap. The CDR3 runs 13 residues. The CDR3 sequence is CASSSQTGDEQYF. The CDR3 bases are TGTGCCAGCAGCTCCCAGACGGGTGACGAGCAGTACTTC.

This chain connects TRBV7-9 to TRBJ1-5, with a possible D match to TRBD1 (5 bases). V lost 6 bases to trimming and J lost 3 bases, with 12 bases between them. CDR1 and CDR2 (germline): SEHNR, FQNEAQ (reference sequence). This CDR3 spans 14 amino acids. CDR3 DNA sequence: TGTGCCAGCAGTCGGGGGACGGACAATCAGCCCCAGCATTTT. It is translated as CASSRGTDNQPQHF.

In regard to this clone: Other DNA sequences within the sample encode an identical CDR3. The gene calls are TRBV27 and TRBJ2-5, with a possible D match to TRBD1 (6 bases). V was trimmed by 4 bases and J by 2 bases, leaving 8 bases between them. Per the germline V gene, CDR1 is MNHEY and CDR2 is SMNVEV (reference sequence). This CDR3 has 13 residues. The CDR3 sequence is CASSSTGQETQYF. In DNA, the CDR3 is TGTGCCAGCAGTTCGACAGGTCAAGAGACCCAGTACTTC.

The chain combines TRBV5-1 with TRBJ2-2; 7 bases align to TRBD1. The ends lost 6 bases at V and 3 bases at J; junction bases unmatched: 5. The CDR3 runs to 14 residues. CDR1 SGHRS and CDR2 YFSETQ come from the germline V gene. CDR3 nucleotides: TGCGCCAGCACGGGACAGAGTTACACCGGGGAGCTGTTTTTT. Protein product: CASTGQSYTGELFF.

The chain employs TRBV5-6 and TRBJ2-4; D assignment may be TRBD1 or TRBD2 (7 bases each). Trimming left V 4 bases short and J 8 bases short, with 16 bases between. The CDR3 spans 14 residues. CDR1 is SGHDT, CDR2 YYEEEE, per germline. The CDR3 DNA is TGTGCCAGCAGCCTGGGGAGGGGGCAGGACATTCAGTACTTC. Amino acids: CASSLGRGQDIQYF.

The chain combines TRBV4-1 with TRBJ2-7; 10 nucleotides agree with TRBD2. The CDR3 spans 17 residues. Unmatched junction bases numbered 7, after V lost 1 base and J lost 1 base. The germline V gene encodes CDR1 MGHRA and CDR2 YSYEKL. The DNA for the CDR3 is TGCGCCAGCAGCCAAGCAGGATTACTAGCGGGGTCCTACGAGCAGTACTTC. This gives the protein CASSQAGLLAGSYEQYF.

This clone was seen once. For the CDR3, the DNA is TGTGCCAGCAGCGTGGGCCCTGAGCCACTCTACGAGCAGTACTTC. It codes for CASSVGPEPLYEQYF. The V call is TRBV9, the J call TRBJ2-7; D unresolved. This CDR3 region has 15 residues. Germline CDR1 is SGDLS and CDR2 is YYNGEE. Trimming cost V 2 bases and J 3 bases, with 15 bases left between them.

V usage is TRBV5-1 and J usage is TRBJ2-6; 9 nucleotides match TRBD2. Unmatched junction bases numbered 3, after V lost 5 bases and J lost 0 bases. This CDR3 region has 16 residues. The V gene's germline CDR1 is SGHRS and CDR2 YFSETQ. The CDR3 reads CASSSSGISGANVLTF. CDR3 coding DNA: TGCGCCAGCAGTTCTAGCGGGATCTCTGGGGCCAACGTCCTGACTTTC.

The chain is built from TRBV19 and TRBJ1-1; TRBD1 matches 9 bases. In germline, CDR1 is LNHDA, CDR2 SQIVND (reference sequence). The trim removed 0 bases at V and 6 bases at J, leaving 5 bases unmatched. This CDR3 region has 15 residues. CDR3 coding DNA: TGTGCCAGTAGTATAGACACAGGGGGCTTGGCTGAAGCTTTCTTT. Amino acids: CASSIDTGGLAEAFF.

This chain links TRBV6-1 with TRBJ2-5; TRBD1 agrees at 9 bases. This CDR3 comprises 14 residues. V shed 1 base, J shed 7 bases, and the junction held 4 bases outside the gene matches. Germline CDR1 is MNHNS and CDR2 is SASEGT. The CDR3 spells CASSEETGGLTQYF. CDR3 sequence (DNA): TGTGCCAGCAGTGAAGAGACAGGGGGTCTGACCCAGTACTTC.

The chain's CDR3 is CASSAVRGLAGGPKEQYF. Written as DNA, the CDR3 is TGTGCCAGCAGCGCCGTCCGGGGACTAGCGGGAGGGCCTAAGGAGCAGTACTTC. The chain recombines TRBV11-2 with TRBJ2-7; 16 bases match TRBD2. The CDR3 extends over 18 amino acids. Germline lookup yields CDR1 SGHAT and CDR2 FQNNGV. V shed 5 bases and J 7 bases; nucleotides not matched to a gene: 14. Variable domain in full (rest from reference TRBV11-2 and TRBJ2-7): EAGVAQSPRYKIIEKRQSVAFWCNPISGHATLYWYQQILGQGPKLLIQFQNNGVVDDSQLPKDRFSAERLKGVDSTLKIQPAKLEDSAVYLCASSAVRGLAGGPKEQYFGPGTRLTVT.

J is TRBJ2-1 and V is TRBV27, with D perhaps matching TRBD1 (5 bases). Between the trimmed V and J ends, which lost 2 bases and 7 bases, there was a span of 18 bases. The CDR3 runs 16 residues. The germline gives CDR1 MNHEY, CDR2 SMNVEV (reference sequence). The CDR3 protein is CASSLLSTGLRNEQFF. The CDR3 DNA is TGTGCCAGCAGTTTACTTAGTACAGGCTTAAGAAATGAGCAGTTCTTC.

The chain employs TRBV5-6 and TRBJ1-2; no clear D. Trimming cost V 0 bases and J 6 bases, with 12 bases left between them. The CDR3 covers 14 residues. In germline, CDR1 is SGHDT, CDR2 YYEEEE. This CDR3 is CASSLVGGHHGYTF. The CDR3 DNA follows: TGTGCCAGCAGCTTGGTTGGAGGGCACCATGGCTACACCTTC.

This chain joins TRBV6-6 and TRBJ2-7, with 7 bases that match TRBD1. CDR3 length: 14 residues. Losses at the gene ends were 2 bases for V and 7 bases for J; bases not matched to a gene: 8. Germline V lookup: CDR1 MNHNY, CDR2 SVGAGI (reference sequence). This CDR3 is CASSYTIQGKEQYF. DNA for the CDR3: TGTGCCAGCAGTTACACCATACAGGGGAAGGAGCAGTACTTC.